This record looks at one T cell receptor (beta chain) sequence and its context. What it recognizes is unknown. The germline V gene encodes CDR1 KGHSH and CDR2 LQKENI. The junction had 5 bases not matched to a gene; V was cut back by 4 bases and J by 5 bases. The CDR3 loop spans 14 amino acids. This entry comes from a study of shared clonotypes between healthy human individuals. Study-wide context: CD4 naive and memory got three plates each, CD8 naive two, CD8 memory one. Study-wide findings and caveats: Naive subsets generally exceeded memory subsets in estimated richness.

The deep-level immunoSEQ assay was used. Profiled with immunoSEQ multiplex PCR; TCRdb holds only in-frame clones, not every one. The sample lists 850,000 to 1,200,000 clones, about 76% seen once, with about 1.5% in the top ten. This chain joins TRBV18 and TRBJ2-1, with 7 bases fitting TRBD1. The sequence was obtained from a man between 18 and 29 years old in good health. Sequenced sample: memory CD4+ T cells sorted from blood. As for subset: CD45RA-negative fraction. CDR3 bases: TGTGCCAGCTCACTAAGGGACAGCGACAATGAGCAGTTCTTC. Translated: CASSLRDSDNEQFF.